These 5 T cell receptor beta chains were sequenced from one sample in a study of control samples from healthy donors and cancer patients. Sequencing was performed with immunoSEQ multiplex PCR; in TCRdb, only in-frame clones are kept and a portion is missing. Of 150,000 to 200,000 clones listed, 94% are singletons. The sample was blood. The receptors derive from a woman in her late teens or twenties in good health.

The rearrangement joins TRBV5-1 to TRBJ2-3; D is uncertain. V lost 1 base and J 6 bases, leaving 9 bases between the germline ends. Germline V gives CDR1 SGHRS, CDR2 YFSETQ. The CDR3 is made up of 13 amino acids. The CDR3 loop is CASSLTSSDTQYF. The CDR3 DNA reads as TGCGCCAGCAGCTTGACCAGTTCTGATACGCAGTATTTT.

The chain combines TRBV11-2 with TRBJ2-2; TRBD1 aligns across 7 bases. Germline V gives CDR1 SGHAT, CDR2 FQNNGV. The V segment lost 5 bases and the J segment 6 bases; nucleotides outside the gene matches: 0. The CDR3 sequence is 12 residues long. The CDR3 DNA reads as TGTGCCAGCAGCCAGGGGGCCGGGGAGCTGTTTTTT. This codes for CASSQGAGELFF. Supplemented by reference TRBV11-2 and TRBJ2-2, the full variable domain reads EAGVAQSPRYKIIEKRQSVAFWCNPISGHATLYWYQQILGQGPKLLIQFQNNGVVDDSQLPKDRFSAERLKGVDSTLKIQPAKLEDSAVYLCASSQGAGELFFGEGSRLTVL.

The chain joins TRBV3-1 (or the pseudogene TRBV3-2) to TRBJ2-5; D might be TRBD1 or TRBD2, each matching 6 bases. This CDR3 contains 15 residues. With 0 bases removed from V and 1 base from J, the gap between germline ends came to 9 bases. Germline V CDR1 and CDR2: LGHDT, YNNKEL (reference sequence). The CDR3: CASSQDTGAQETQYF. The CDR3 DNA reads as TGTGCCAGCAGCCAAGATACGGGGGCCCAAGAGACCCAGTACTTC.

The chain carries TRBV3-1 (or the pseudogene TRBV3-2) and TRBJ1-2; TRBD1 matches 9 bases. Trimming removed 3 bases from V and 8 bases from J; junction bases left unmatched: 10. CDR1 LGHDT and CDR2 YNNKEL come from the germline V gene (reference sequence). The CDR3 has 15 residues. CDR3 protein: CASSHPSGTGSGYTF. CDR3 nucleotide sequence: TGTGCCAGCAGCCATCCAAGTGGGACAGGGAGCGGCTACACCTTC.

This clone came up a few times. The V gene is TRBV5-1, the J gene TRBJ1-1; no clear D gene. Germline loops: CDR1 SGHRS, CDR2 YFSETQ. The V and J ends lost 2 bases and 3 bases respectively, with 8 bases between them. The CDR3 covers 13 residues. CDR3 region: CASSFSWDTEAFF. CDR3 bases: TGCGCCAGCAGCTTTTCATGGGACACTGAAGCTTTCTTT.